This record covers a single T cell receptor (beta chain). The sample is drawn from a study of blood T cell repertoires in COVID-19. Study in general: Sites in the United States, Italy and Spain provided acute and convalescent COVID-19 samples. T cells, B-cell-depleted T cells, or PBMCs provided the cDNA or gDNA that served as material.

As originally analysed: Reference gene primer amplification gave estimated nucleated cell counts. Here immunoSEQ multiplex PCR was the method, and the copy in TCRdb shows in-frame clones only, minus some. For V, J and clone size, that table is used; D and trimming come from the DNA. The table includes 110,000 to 150,000 clones, roughly 89% detected once. V gave up 0 bases and J gave up 2 bases, with 10 bases separating them. The CDR3 is made up of 15 amino acids. From germline, CDR1 is SGHAT and CDR2 FQNNGV. What was sequenced was peripheral blood. The receptor was isolated from a woman between 40 and 50 years old with acute or convalescent COVID-19. J is TRBJ2-5 and V is TRBV11-2, with D perhaps TRBD1 (5 bases). CDR3 protein: CASSLDRQTQETQYF. The CDR3 nucleotides are TGTGCCAGCAGCTTAGACCGACAGACGCAAGAGACCCAGTACTTC.